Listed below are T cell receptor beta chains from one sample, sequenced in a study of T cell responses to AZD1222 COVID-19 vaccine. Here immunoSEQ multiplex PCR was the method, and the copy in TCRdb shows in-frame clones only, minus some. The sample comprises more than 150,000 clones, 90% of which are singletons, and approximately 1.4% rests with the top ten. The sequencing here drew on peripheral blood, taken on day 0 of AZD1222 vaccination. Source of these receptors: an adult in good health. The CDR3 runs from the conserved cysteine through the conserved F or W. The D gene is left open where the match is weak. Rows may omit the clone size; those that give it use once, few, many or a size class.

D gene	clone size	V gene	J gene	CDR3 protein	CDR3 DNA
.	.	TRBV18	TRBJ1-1	CASSPLTVNTEAFF	TGTGCCAGCTCACCCTTGACAGTTAACACTGAAGCTTTCTTT
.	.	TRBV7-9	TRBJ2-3	CASDSRTDTQYF	TGTGCCAGCGACTCCCGCACAGATACGCAGTATTTT
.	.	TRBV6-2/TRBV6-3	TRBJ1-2	CASSYSGRNGYGYTF	TGTGCCAGCAGTTACTCAGGGAGGAATGGCTATGGCTACACCTTC
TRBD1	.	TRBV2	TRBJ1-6	CASRQGEPKNSPLHF	TGTGCCAGCAGACAGGGGGAACCGAAAAATTCACCCCTCCACTTT
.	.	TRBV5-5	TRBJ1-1	CASSYRQASTEAFF	TGTGCCAGCAGCTACCGACAGGCCAGCACTGAAGCTTTCTTT
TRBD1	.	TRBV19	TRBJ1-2	CASSLTNPSGTGSYGYTF	TGTGCCAGTAGCCTGACGAACCCCAGCGGGACAGGGTCCTATGGCTACACCTTC
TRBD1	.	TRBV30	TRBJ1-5	CAWRGPGQGISGSNQPQHF	TGTGCCTGGAGGGGGCCGGGACAGGGTATTTCGGGCAGCAATCAGCCCCAGCATTTT
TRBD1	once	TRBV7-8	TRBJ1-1	CASSLGGTGGTEAFF	TGTGCCAGCAGCTTAGGAGGGACAGGGGGCACTGAAGCTTTCTTT
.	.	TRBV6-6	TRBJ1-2	CASSYNGVYTF	TGTGCCAGCAGTTACAATGGAGTCTACACCTTC
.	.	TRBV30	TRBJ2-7	CAWSFQYEQYF	TGTGCCTGGAGTTTTCAGTACGAGCAGTACTTC
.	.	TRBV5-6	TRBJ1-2	CASSLAMRSGELNYGYTF	TGTGCCAGCAGCTTGGCCATGAGGTCGGGGGAATTAAACTATGGCTACACCTTC
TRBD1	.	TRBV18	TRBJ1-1	CASSRSFGAGTDTEAFF	TGTGCCAGCTCACGATCTTTCGGAGCCGGGACAGACACTGAAGCTTTCTTT
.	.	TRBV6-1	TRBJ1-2	CASSEGEGRGYTF	TGTGCCAGCAGTGAAGGGGAGGGGAGAGGTTACACCTTC
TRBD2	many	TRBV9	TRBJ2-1	CASSAGTSSHEQFF	TGTGCCAGCAGCGCCGGGACTAGCTCCCATGAGCAGTTCTTC
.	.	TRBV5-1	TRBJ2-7	CASSPDGLPNLEQYF	TGCGCCAGCAGCCCGGACGGCTTGCCTAATCTCGAGCAGTACTTC
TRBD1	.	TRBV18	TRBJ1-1	CASTRTGDEAFF	TGTGCCAGCACCCGCACAGGGGATGAAGCTTTCTTT
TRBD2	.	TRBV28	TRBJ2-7	CASSFSGISYEQYF	TGTGCCAGCAGTTTTAGCGGGATATCCTACGAGCAGTACTTC
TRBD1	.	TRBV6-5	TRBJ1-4	CASSYGTGGEKLFF	TGTGCCAGCAGTTACGGGACAGGAGGGGAAAAACTGTTTTTT
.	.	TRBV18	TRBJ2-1	CASSPAEYNEQFF	TGTGCCAGCTCACCAGCTGAGTACAATGAGCAGTTCTTC
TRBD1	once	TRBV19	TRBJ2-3	CASSTPGLTGRDTQYF	TGTGCCAGTAGTACCCCCGGGCTGACAGGGCGAGATACGCAGTATTTT
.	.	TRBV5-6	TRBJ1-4	CASSNYAIGEKLFF	TGTGCCAGCAGCAATTACGCCATTGGGGAAAAACTGTTTTTT
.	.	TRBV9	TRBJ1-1	CASSASRVNTEAFF	TGTGCCAGCAGCGCATCGAGGGTTAACACTGAAGCTTTCTTT
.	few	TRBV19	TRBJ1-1	CASSRQSVTEAFF	TGTGCCAGTAGTAGGCAAAGTGTCACTGAAGCTTTCTTT
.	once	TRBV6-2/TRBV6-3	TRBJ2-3	CASSYLHETDTQYF	TGTGCCAGCAGTTACCTCCACGAAACAGATACGCAGTATTTT
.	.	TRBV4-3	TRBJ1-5	CASSQGKDKPQHF	TGCGCCAGCAGCCAAGGAAAAGATAAGCCCCAGCATTTT
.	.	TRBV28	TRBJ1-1	CASREGLGAFF	TGTGCCAGCAGAGAGGGGCTCGGGGCTTTCTTT
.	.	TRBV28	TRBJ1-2	CASSLTASGYTF	TGTGCCAGCAGCCTCACGGCAAGCGGCTACACCTTC
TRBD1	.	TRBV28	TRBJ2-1	CASSKVPGQGAGFF	TGTGCCAGCAGTAAAGTCCCGGGACAGGGAGCGGGATTCTTC
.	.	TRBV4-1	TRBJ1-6	CASSQGQGSFSPLHF	TGCGCCAGCAGCCAGGGCCAGGGCTCTTTCTCACCCCTCCACTTT
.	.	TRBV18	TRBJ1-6	CASSPEGEVSPLHF	TGTGCCAGCTCACCAGAGGGGGAGGTTTCACCCCTCCACTTT
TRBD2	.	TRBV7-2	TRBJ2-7	CASSFSGGAFEQYF	TGTGCCAGCAGCTTTAGCGGGGGGGCCTTCGAGCAGTACTTC
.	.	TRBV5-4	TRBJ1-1	CASSAEWGDTEAFF	TGTGCCAGCAGCGCCGAATGGGGGGACACTGAAGCTTTCTTT
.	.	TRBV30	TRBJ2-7	CAWGFSYEQYF	TGTGCCTGGGGGTTCTCCTACGAGCAGTACTTC
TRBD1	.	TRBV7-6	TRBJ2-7	CASSLGQASYEQYF	TGTGCCAGCAGCTTGGGACAGGCCTCCTACGAGCAGTACTTC
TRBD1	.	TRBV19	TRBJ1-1	CASSTQTGMNTEAFF	TGTGCCAGTAGTACACAGACAGGGATGAACACTGAAGCTTTCTTT
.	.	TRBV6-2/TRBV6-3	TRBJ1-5	CASSHQARSNQPQHF	TGTGCCAGCAGTCACCAGGCGAGGAGCAATCAGCCCCAGCATTTT
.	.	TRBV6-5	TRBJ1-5	CASRETGQPQHF	TGTGCCAGCAGAGAGACGGGTCAGCCCCAGCATTTT
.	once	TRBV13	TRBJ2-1	CASSLKGSSDSTNEQFF	TGTGCCAGCAGCTTAAAGGGGAGCTCGGACTCGACAAATGAGCAGTTCTTC
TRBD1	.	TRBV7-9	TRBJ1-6	CASSLVRTGEGSPLHF	TGTGCCAGCAGCTTAGTGAGGACAGGGGAAGGCTCACCCCTCCACTTT
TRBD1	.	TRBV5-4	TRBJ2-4	CASSSGQAFSIQYF	TGTGCCAGCAGCTCGGGACAGGCGTTTTCCATTCAGTACTTC
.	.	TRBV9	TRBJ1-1	CASSGLTTGNTEAFF	TGTGCCAGCAGCGGACTGACGACCGGGAACACTGAAGCTTTCTTT
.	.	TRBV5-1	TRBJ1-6	CASSLAGYHLLNSPLHF	TGCGCCAGCAGCTTGGCCGGGTACCATTTGCTGAATTCACCCCTCCACTTT
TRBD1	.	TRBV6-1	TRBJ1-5	CASREGQGLSNQPQHF	TGTGCCAGCAGGGAAGGACAGGGGCTAAGCAATCAGCCCCAGCATTTT
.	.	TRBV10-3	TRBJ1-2	CAISESGGFSGGYTF	TGTGCCATCAGTGAGTCCGGGGGCTTTTCGGGTGGCTACACCTTC
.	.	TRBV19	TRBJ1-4	CASSATPGHFEKLFF	TGTGCCAGTAGTGCTACTCCGGGACATTTTGAAAAACTGTTTTTT
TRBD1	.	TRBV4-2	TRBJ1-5	CASSPGQGGRDSNQPQHF	TGTGCCAGCAGTCCCGGACAGGGGGGGAGGGATAGCAATCAGCCCCAGCATTTT
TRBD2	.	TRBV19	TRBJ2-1	CASSLAGGPNEQFF	TGTGCCAGTAGTTTGGCGGGGGGGCCTAATGAGCAGTTCTTC
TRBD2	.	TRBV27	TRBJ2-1	CASSPEAGLYNEQFF	TGTGCCAGCAGTCCCGAAGCGGGACTTTACAATGAGCAGTTCTTC
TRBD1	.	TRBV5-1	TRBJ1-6	CAEGVQGANSPLHF	TGCGCCGAGGGGGTACAGGGGGCGAATTCACCCCTCCACTTT
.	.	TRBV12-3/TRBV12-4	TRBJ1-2	CASRRTTDYGYTF	TGTGCCAGCCGCCGGACCACTGACTATGGCTACACCTTC
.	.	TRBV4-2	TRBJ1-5	CASSRGTARDQPQHF	TGTGCCAGCAGCCGGGGGACGGCCCGGGATCAGCCCCAGCATTTT
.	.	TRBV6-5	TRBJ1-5	CASRDMGRSNQPQHF	TGTGCCAGCAGAGACATGGGGCGAAGCAATCAGCCCCAGCATTTT
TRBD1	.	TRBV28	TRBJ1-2	CASSSPGQGNYGYTF	TGTGCCAGCAGTTCTCCGGGACAGGGGAACTATGGCTACACCTTC
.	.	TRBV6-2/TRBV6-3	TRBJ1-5	CASSHVKGRGGGPQHF	TGTGCCAGCAGCCACGTAAAGGGGCGCGGGGGAGGGCCCCAGCATTTT
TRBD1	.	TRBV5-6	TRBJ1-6	CASSLVGTGVGFSPLHF	TGTGCCAGCAGCTTGGTTGGGACAGGGGTAGGTTTTTCACCCCTCCACTTT
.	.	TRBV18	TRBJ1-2	CASSQGPGANYGYTF	TGTGCCAGCTCACAGGGGCCAGGGGCGAACTATGGCTACACCTTC
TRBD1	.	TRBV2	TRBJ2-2	CASSVTGQTGELFF	TGTGCCAGCAGTGTGACAGGGCAAACCGGGGAGCTGTTTTTT
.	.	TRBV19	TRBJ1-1	CASSILIGNTEAFF	TGTGCCAGTAGTATCCTGATAGGGAACACTGAAGCTTTCTTT